This T cell receptor (beta chain) stems from a study of T cells in Graves' hyperthyroidism and ophthalmopathy. Deletions cut 4 bases from V and 4 bases from J, with 11 bases between. The CDR3 is 13 residues long. Germline V gene data show CDR1 as DFQATT and CDR2 as SNEGSKA (reference sequence). Amplification of TCR beta CDR3 regions used RNA as the template. First-round RT-PCR with HTBI primers amplified the TCR CDR3 region. TCRdb re-called the multiplex PCR reads with MiXCR, one entry per CDR3 protein. This table has 550,000 to 650,000 distinct CDR3 sequences, 11% to 15% appearing once. Material for sequencing was blood. The chain couples TRBV20-1 to TRBJ1-5; D gene uncertain. This sequence originates from a woman in her 30s with Graves' hyperthyroidism that later progressed to Graves' ophthalmopathy. The CDR3 sequence is CSAKGGVNQPQHF. DNA for the CDR3: TGCAGTGCTAAAGGCGGGGTTAATCAGCCCCAGCATTTT.